The 7 T cell receptor beta chains given below trace back to one sample, sequenced in a study of blood T cell repertoires in COVID-19 (dated by TCRdb to 2019 to 2021). The library was made by the immunoSEQ multiplex PCR assay. Sourced from immuneACCESS, this table was stored by TCRdb with only in-frame sequences that have V and J called. A share of the clones is absent; for the studies checked, an unresolved V gene accounts for under half, and the remainder has no known explanation. The table for this sample lists about 200,000 clones; 85% to 95% of them were counted only once. The leading ten clones occupy approximately 0.69% of the sample. The sequenced sample consisted of peripheral blood. The receptors here all came from a man aged 25-40 years with COVID-19, enrolled during active disease.

This clone was observed a single time. The chain recombines TRBV3-1 (or the pseudogene TRBV3-2) with TRBJ2-1, with D possibly matching TRBD1 (5 bases). This CDR3 region has 15 residues. V was shortened by 1 base and J by 4 bases, with 11 bases between the two germline ends. CDR1 is LGHDT, CDR2 YNNKEL, per germline (reference sequence). In DNA form, the CDR3 reads TGTGCCAGCAGCCAAGTTGCAGGGTATTACAATGAGCAGTTCTTC. Its protein is CASSQVAGYYNEQFF.

This clone was recorded only once. J is TRBJ1-1 and V is TRBV19; TRBD1 is a possible D gene (5 bases). V shed 0 bases and J shed 5 bases, with 10 bases lying between them. CDR3 length equals 14 residues. Germline assignment: CDR1 LNHDA and CDR2 SQIVND (reference sequence). The CDR3 region is CASSIDRRGTEAFF. For the CDR3, the DNA is TGTGCCAGTAGTATAGATCGGAGGGGTACTGAAGCTTTCTTT.

The rearrangement joins TRBV10-3 to TRBJ2-5; 8 nucleotides agree with TRBD2. This CDR3 has 12 amino acids. Germline V lookup: CDR1 ENHRY, CDR2 SYGVKD. The CDR3, as DNA: TGTGCTACCGGGGGGGCCGGGGAGACCCAGTACTTC. Protein product: CATGGAGETQYF.

This clone showed up just once. The chain has TRBV10-3 and TRBJ1-2, with 7 bases matching TRBD1. The V gene's germline CDR1 is ENHRY and CDR2 SYGVKD. This CDR3 is built from 14 residues. Unmatched junction bases numbered 13, after V lost 11 bases and J lost 4 bases. CDR3 loop: CAAAAGQLSYGYTF. The CDR3, as DNA: TGTGCCGCCGCTGCGGGACAGTTGAGCTATGGCTACACCTTC.

This chain joins TRBV6-5 and TRBJ1-2; D not resolved. Germline CDR1 reads MNHEY; CDR2 reads SVGAGI. This CDR3 has 11 amino acids. The V end was cut by 0 bases, the J end by 8 bases, with 4 bases between. The CDR3 reads CASSYSAGYTF. As DNA, the CDR3 is TGTGCCAGCAGTTACTCGGCCGGCTACACCTTC.

V is TRBV15 and J is TRBJ2-3, with a weak D call TRBD2 (6 bases). Germline CDR1 LNHNV, CDR2 YYDKDF (reference sequence). The CDR3 contains 16 residues. The V and J ends lost 5 bases and 2 bases respectively, with 17 bases between them. The CDR3 DNA is TGTGCCACCAGCCCCCGCGGGGTGGCACACACAGATACGCAGTATTTT. It codes for CATSPRGVAHTDTQYF.

The V and J genes are TRBV27 and TRBJ1-5; no clear D. V was cut by 4 bases and J by 0 bases, with 7 bases left in between. The CDR3 runs 14 residues. Germline CDR1 MNHEY, CDR2 SMNVEV (reference sequence). CDR3 bases: TGTGCCAGCAGTTCGGGGTCTAGCAATCAGCCCCAGCATTTT. This translates into CASSSGSSNQPQHF.